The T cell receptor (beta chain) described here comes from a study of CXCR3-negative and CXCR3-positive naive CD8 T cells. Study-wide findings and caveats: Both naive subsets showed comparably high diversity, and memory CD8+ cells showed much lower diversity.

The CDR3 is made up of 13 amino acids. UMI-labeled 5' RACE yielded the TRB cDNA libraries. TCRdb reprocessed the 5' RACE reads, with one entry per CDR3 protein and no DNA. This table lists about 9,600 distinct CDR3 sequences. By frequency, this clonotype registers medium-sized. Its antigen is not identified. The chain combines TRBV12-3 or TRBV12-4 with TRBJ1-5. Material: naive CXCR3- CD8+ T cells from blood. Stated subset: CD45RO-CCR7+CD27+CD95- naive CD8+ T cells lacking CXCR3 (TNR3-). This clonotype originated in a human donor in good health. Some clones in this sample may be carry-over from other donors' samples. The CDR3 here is CASTTVGNQPQHF.